These 9 T cell receptor beta chains came from one sample sequenced in a study of blood T cell repertoires in COVID-19. Clones were sequenced by immunoSEQ multiplex PCR, and TCRdb holds only the in-frame ones, with some missing. Counted here are about 240,000 clones, about 81% occurring once; the ten biggest clones make up around 12%. The specimen was peripheral blood. The receptors originated from a woman aged 55-69 years with active or convalescent COVID-19.

This clone was detected only once. The chain recombines TRBV6-6 with TRBJ1-5, with 10 nucleotides matching TRBD1. The CDR3 runs 14 residues. The V and J ends lost 5 bases and 6 bases, in that order; junction bases with no gene match: 4. The V gene's germline CDR1 is MNHNY and CDR2 SVGAGI (reference sequence). As DNA, the CDR3 is TGTGCCAGCAGTACAGACAGGGGGCGTCAGCCCCAGCATTTT. Its protein is CASSTDRGRQPQHF.

This clone appeared a single time. The chain couples TRBV5-8 to TRBJ2-7, with D maybe TRBD2 (5 bases). The germline V gene has CDR1 SGHTS and CDR2 YDEGEE. The CDR3 has 16 residues. The ends were cut back, 2 bases at V and 6 bases at J, with 21 bases in the middle. The CDR3: CASSFFSGGLEGEQYF. DNA for the CDR3: TGTGCCAGCAGCTTTTTCTCCGGCGGTTTAGAGGGCGAGCAGTACTTC.

This CDR3 is CASGLGSDRSGANVLTF. CDR3 DNA sequence: TGTGCTAGTGGTTTGGGCAGCGACCGCTCTGGGGCCAACGTCCTGACTTTC. The chain carries TRBV12-5 and TRBJ2-6, with D unresolved. Germline assignment: CDR1 LGHNT and CDR2 FRNRAP. The CDR3 contains 17 residues. With 1 base removed from V and 0 bases from J, the gap between germline ends came to 10 bases. The variable domain in full, completed from reference TRBV12-5 and TRBJ2-6, reads DARVTQTPRHKVTEMGQEVTMRCQPILGHNTVFWYRQTMMQGLELLAYFRNRAPLDDSGMPKDRFSAEMPDATLATLKIQPSEPRDSAVYFCASGLGSDRSGANVLTFGAGSRLTVL.

The V call is TRBV11-2, the J call TRBJ2-7, with a tentative D call TRBD1 (5 bases). Germline V gene data show CDR1 as SGHAT and CDR2 as FQNNGV. The CDR3 covers 12 residues. V gave up 4 bases and J gave up 4 bases, with 8 bases separating them. CDR3 nucleotide sequence: TGTGCCAGCAGCTCGCAGGGTTACGAGCAGTACTTC. This gives the protein CASSSQGYEQYF.

This chain connects TRBV2 to TRBJ2-1; perhaps TRBD2 as D (6 bases). The CDR3 runs 14 residues. Germline CDR1 SNHLY, CDR2 FYNNEI. Trimming left V 2 bases short and J 10 bases short, with 15 bases between. CDR3 residues: CASSESVWEVEQFF. DNA for the CDR3: TGTGCCAGCAGTGAAAGTGTCTGGGAGGTCGAGCAGTTCTTC.

V usage is TRBV5-4 and J usage is TRBJ1-6; D perhaps matches TRBD1 (5 bases). Germline assignment: CDR1 SGHNT and CDR2 YYREEE (reference sequence). This CDR3 has 16 amino acids. The V gene lost 3 bases and the J gene lost 2 bases, with 12 bases spanning the gap. This CDR3 is CASSYGGKAYNSPLHF. CDR3 coding DNA: TGTGCCAGCAGCTATGGGGGGAAGGCCTATAATTCACCCCTCCACTTT.

V gene TRBV12-5 combines with J gene TRBJ2-3; D possibly corresponds to TRBD2 (6 bases). The CDR3 has 16 amino acids. V dropped 6 bases and J dropped 3 bases, with 19 bases sitting between them. Germline CDR1 reads LGHNT; CDR2 reads FRNRAP. CDR3 sequence reads: CASGPGTSQGTDTQYF. The DNA for the CDR3 is TGTGCTAGTGGCCCCGGGACTTCACAAGGAACAGATACGCAGTATTTT.

The count of this clone is one. The chain links TRBV4-1 to TRBJ2-1; 7 bases line up with TRBD2. CDR1 and CDR2 (germline): MGHRA, YSYEKL. V was pared by 2 bases and J by 3 bases, with 16 bases of the junction left unmatched. The CDR3 length is 19 residues. CDR3: CASSQWWTDRRGDYNEQFF. CDR3 DNA sequence: TGCGCCAGCAGCCAATGGTGGACGGATCGCCGGGGGGACTACAATGAGCAGTTCTTC.

With regard to this clone: Other DNA variants within this sample encode the same CDR3. This chain links TRBV5-1 with TRBJ1-3, with 7 bases lining up with TRBD1. The CDR3 has 16 residues. Trimming cost V 0 bases and J 0 bases; bases outside gene matches: 3. Per the germline V gene, CDR1 is SGHRS and CDR2 is YFSETQ. The CDR3 sequence: CASSLGAGGSGNTIYF. For the CDR3, the DNA is TGCGCCAGCAGCTTGGGGGCAGGGGGCTCTGGAAACACCATATATTTT.